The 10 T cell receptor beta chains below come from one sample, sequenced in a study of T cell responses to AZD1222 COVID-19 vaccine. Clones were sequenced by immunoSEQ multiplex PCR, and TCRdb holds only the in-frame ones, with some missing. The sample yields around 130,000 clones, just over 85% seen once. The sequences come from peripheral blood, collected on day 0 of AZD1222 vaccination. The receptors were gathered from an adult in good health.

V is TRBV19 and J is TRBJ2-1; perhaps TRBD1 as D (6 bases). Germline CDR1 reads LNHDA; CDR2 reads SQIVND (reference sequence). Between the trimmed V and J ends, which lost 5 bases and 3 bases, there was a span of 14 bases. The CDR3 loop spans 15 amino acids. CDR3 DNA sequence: TGTGCCAGTAGTCCAGGGGACGCCAACTACAATGAGCAGTTCTTC. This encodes CASSPGDANYNEQFF. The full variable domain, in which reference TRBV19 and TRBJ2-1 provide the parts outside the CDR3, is DGGITQSPKYLFRKEGQNVTLSCEQNLNHDAMYWYRQDPGQGLRLIYYSQIVNDFQKGDIAEGYSVSREKKESFPLTVTSAQKNPTAFYLCASSPGDANYNEQFFGPGTRLTVL.

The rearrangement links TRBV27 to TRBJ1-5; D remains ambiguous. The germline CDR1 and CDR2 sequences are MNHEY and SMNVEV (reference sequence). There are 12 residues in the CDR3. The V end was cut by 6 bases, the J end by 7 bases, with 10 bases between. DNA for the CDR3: TGTGCCAGCAGAACCGGGTGGCAGCCCCAGCATTTT. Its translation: CASRTGWQPQHF.

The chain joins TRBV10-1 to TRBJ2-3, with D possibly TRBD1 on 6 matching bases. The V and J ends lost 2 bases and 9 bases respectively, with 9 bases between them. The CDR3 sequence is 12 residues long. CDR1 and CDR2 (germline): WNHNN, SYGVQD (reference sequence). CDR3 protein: CASSENQGTQYF. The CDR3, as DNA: TGCGCCAGCAGTGAGAACCAGGGGACGCAGTATTTT.

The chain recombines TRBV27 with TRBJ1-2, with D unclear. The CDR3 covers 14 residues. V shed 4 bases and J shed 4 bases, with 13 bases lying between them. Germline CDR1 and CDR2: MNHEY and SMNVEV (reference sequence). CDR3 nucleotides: TGTGCCAGCAGTTCCAAGAGCTCGCTCTATGGCTACACCTTC. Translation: CASSSKSSLYGYTF.

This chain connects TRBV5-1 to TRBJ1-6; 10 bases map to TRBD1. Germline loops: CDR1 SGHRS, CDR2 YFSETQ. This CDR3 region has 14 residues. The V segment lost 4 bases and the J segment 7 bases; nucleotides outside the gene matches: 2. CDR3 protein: CASSTGQGNSPLHF. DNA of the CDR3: TGCGCCAGCAGCACGGGACAGGGGAATTCACCCCTCCACTTT.

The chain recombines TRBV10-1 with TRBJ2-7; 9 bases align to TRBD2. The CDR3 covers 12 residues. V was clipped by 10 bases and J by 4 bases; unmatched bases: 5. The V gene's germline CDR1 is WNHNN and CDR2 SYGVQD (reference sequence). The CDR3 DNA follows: TGCGCCATCCGACTAGCGGCTTACGAGCAGTACTTC. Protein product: CAIRLAAYEQYF.

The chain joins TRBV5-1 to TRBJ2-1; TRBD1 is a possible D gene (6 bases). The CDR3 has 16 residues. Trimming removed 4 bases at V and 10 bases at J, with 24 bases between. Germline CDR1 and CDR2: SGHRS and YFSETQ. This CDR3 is CASSPTNRSGQREQFF. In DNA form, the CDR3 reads TGCGCCAGCAGCCCTACAAACCGCTCGGGACAAAGAGAGCAGTTCTTC.

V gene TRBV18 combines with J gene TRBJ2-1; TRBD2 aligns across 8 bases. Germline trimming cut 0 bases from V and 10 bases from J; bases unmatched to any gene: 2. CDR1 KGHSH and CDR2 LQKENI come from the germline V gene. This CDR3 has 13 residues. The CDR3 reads CASSPPLAGEQFF. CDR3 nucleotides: TGTGCCAGCTCACCACCATTAGCGGGGGAGCAGTTCTTC. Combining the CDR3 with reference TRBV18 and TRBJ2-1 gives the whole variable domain NAGVMQNPRHLVRRRGQEARLRCSPMKGHSHVYWYRQLPEEGLKFMVYLQKENIIDESGMPKERFSAEFPKEGPSILRIQQVVRGDSAAYFCASSPPLAGEQFFGPGTRLTVL.

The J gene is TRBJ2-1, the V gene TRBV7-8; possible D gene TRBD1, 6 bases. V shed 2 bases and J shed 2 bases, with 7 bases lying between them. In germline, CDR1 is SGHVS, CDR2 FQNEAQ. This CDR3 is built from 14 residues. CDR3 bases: TGTGCCAGCAGCTTACAGGGGCCCTACAATGAGCAGTTCTTC. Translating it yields CASSLQGPYNEQFF.

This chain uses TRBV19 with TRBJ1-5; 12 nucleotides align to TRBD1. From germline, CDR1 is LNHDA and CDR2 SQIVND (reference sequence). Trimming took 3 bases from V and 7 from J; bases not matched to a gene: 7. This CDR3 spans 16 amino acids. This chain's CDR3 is CASSISGQGAWQPQHF. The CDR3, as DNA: TGTGCCAGTAGTATCTCGGGACAGGGGGCTTGGCAGCCCCAGCATTTT.